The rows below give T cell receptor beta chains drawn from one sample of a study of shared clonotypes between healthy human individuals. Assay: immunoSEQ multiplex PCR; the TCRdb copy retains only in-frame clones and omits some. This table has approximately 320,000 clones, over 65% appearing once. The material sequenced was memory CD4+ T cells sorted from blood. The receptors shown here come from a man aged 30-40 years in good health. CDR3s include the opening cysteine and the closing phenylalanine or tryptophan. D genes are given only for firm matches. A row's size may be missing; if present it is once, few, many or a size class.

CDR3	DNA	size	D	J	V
CASSPLPGLAGGITDTQYF	TGTGCCAGCTCACCTCTACCGGGACTAGCGGGAGGGATCACAGATACGCAGTATTTT	.	TRBD2	TRBJ2-3	TRBV18
CASSLYGSSYNEQFF	TGCGCCAGCAGCTTGTATGGGAGCTCCTACAATGAGCAGTTCTTC	many	.	TRBJ2-1	TRBV5-1
CASSVAAGQGIFASETQYF	TGTGCCAGCAGCGTAGCGGCGGGACAGGGTATTTTTGCGTCGGAGACCCAGTACTTC	.	TRBD1	TRBJ2-5	TRBV9
CASKIVRAGFYEQFF	TGTGCCAGCAAGATAGTCCGGGCGGGTTTCTATGAGCAGTTCTTC	many	.	TRBJ2-1	TRBV6-1
CASSWTGAQDQPQHF	TGTGCCAGCAGTTGGACAGGGGCACAGGATCAGCCCCAGCATTTT	.	TRBD1	TRBJ1-5	TRBV6-1
CASSPTGGHHRHGEQFF	TGCGCCAGCAGTCCGACAGGGGGCCACCATAGGCATGGTGAGCAGTTCTTC	many	TRBD1	TRBJ2-1	TRBV10-1
CASSPGWGPSNYGYTF	TGTGCCAGCAGCCCCGGGTGGGGGCCCTCTAACTATGGCTACACCTTC	.	.	TRBJ1-2	TRBV5-4
CASAPGQVNTEAFF	TGTGCCAGCGCCCCGGGACAAGTGAACACTGAAGCTTTCTTT	few	.	TRBJ1-1	TRBV11-2
CASSVSGGEAFF	TGTGCCAGCAGCGTCTCAGGGGGTGAAGCTTTCTTT	.	TRBD1	TRBJ1-1	TRBV11-1
CASQESRAGNTIYF	TGTGCCAGCCAAGAGTCTCGGGCTGGAAACACCATATATTTT	.	.	TRBJ1-3	TRBV2
CASSPLGSTGHQYF	TGTGCCAGCAGCCCGTTGGGGTCTACAGGTCACCAGTACTTC	.	.	TRBJ2-5	TRBV7-8
CASKGPGRLTNEKLFF	TGTGCCAGCAAAGGGCCCGGAAGGCTAACTAATGAAAAACTGTTTTTT	.	.	TRBJ1-4	TRBV28
CASSDWQTGAYEQYF	TGTGCCAGCAGTGATTGGCAGACAGGGGCCTACGAGCAGTACTTC	.	TRBD1	TRBJ2-7	TRBV2
CSVGRGVSYNEQFF	TGCAGCGTCGGACGTGGGGTTTCCTACAATGAGCAGTTCTTC	.	.	TRBJ2-1	TRBV29-1
CASRIGQGRTSGTDTQYF	TGTGCCAGTAGAATAGGACAGGGGCGGACTAGCGGAACAGATACGCAGTATTTT	.	.	TRBJ2-3	TRBV19
CASSLNGGTAYNEQFF	TGCGCCAGCAGCTTGAATGGTGGGACGGCCTACAATGAGCAGTTCTTC	.	.	TRBJ2-1	TRBV5-1
CASSSRDNLPYEQYF	TGTGCCAGCAGCTCCCGGGACAACCTGCCCTACGAGCAGTACTTC	.	.	TRBJ2-7	TRBV7-9
CASSVGGARGTGELFF	TGTGCCAGCAGCGTAGGGGGAGCCCGAGGCACCGGGGAGCTGTTTTTT	.	.	TRBJ2-2	TRBV9